The 3 T cell receptor beta chains reported below all come from one sample, sequenced in a study of blood T cell repertoires in COVID-19. The protocol was immunoSEQ multiplex PCR, while the TCRdb copy is restricted to in-frame clones and leaves out a portion. The repertoire holds around 170,000 clones, about 85% seen once, with about a quarter in the top ten. Specimen: peripheral blood. The receptors here all came from a man in his 60s with acute or convalescent COVID-19.

The chain uses TRBV5-4 and TRBJ1-2; maybe TRBD1 (5 bases). Looked up from germline, CDR1 is SGHNT and CDR2 is YYREEE (reference sequence). Trimming shortened V by 0 bases and J by 8 bases, and 11 bases separated the two germline ends. This CDR3 comprises 13 residues. Here the CDR3 reads CASSLGTGRGYTF. CDR3 bases: TGTGCCAGCAGCTTGGGTACAGGACGGGGCTACACCTTC.

CDR3 nucleotides: TGTGCCAGCAGTTTATCCAGGGTCGATACGCAGTATTTT. It codes for CASSLSRVDTQYF. This chain uses TRBV27 with TRBJ2-3, with a tentative D call TRBD1 (5 bases). Looked up from germline, CDR1 is MNHEY and CDR2 is SMNVEV (reference sequence). Trimming cost V 0 bases and J 6 bases, with 7 bases left between them. The CDR3 extends over 13 amino acids.

The rearrangement uses TRBV30 and TRBJ2-7; 7 bases are a match to TRBD1. Germline CDR1 reads GTSNPN; CDR2 reads SVGIG (reference sequence). The CDR3 runs 13 residues. J gave up 0 bases and V 8 bases, and 7 bases lay outside the gene matches. Here the CDR3 DNA reads TGTGCCGTATCCGGGACAGTCTCCTACGAGCAGTACTTC. Its protein is CAVSGTVSYEQYF. Looking up the rest from reference TRBV30 and TRBJ2-7 gives the full variable domain: SQTIHQWPATLVQPVGSPLSLECTVEGTSNPNLYWYRQAAGRGLQLLFYSVGIGQISSEVPQNLSASRPQDRQFILSSKKLLLSDSGFYLCAVSGTVSYEQYFGPGTRLTVT.